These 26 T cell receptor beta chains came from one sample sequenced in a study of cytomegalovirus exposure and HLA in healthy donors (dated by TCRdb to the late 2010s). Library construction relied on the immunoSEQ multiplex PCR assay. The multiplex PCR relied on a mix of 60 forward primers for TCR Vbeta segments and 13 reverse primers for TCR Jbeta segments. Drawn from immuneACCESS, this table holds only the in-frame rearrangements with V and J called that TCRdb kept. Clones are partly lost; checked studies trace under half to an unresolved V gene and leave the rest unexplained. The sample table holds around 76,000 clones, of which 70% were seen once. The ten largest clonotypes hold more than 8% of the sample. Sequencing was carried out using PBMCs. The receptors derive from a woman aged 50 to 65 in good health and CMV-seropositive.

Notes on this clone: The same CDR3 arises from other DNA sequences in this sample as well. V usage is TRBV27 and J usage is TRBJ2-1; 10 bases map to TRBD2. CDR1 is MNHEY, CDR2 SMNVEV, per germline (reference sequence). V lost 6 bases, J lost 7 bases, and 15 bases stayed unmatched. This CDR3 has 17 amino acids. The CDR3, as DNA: TGTGCCAGCAGCCCCCTCTTTACTAGCGGGGTCGGGAATGAGCAGTTCTTC. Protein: CASSPLFTSGVGNEQFF.

CDR3 DNA: TGTGCCAGCAGCTTAGCGATTGCAGTAGCGGGTTACACAGATACGCAGTATTTT. Translation: CASSLAIAVAGYTDTQYF. The chain is built from TRBV7-6 and TRBJ2-3; 7 nucleotides agree with TRBD2. The CDR3 totals 18 residues. The V and J ends lost 0 bases and 2 bases, in that order; junction bases with no gene match: 11. Per germline, CDR1 SGHVS and CDR2 FNYEAQ.

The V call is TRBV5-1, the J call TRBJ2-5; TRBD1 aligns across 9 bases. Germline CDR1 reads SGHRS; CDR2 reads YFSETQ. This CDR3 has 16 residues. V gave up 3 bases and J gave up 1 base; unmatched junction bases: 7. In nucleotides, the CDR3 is TGCGCCAGCAGCTGGTGGGACAGGGAAGTCCAAGAGACCCAGTACTTC. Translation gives CASSWWDREVQETQYF.

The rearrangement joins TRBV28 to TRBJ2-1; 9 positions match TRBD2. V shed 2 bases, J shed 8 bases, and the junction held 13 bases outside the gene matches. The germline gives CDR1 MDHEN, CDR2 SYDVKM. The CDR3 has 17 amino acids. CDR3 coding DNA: TGTGCCAGCAGTTTACCACGTTGGCGGGAGGGCCCGGATGAGCAGTTCTTC. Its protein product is CASSLPRWREGPDEQFF.

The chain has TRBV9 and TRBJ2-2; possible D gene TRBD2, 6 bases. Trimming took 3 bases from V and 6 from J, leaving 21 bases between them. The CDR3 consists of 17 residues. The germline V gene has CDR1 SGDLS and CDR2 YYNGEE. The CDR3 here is CASSALGGGAMPGELFF. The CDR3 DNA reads TGTGCCAGCAGCGCCCTCGGGGGTGGGGCTATGCCCGGGGAGCTGTTTTTT.

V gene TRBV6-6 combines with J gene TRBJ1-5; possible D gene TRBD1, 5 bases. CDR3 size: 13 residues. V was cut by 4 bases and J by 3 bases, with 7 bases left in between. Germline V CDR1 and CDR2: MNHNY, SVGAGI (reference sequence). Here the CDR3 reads CASSSGYNQPQHF. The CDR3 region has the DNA TGTGCCAGCAGTTCAGGGTACAATCAGCCCCAGCATTTT.

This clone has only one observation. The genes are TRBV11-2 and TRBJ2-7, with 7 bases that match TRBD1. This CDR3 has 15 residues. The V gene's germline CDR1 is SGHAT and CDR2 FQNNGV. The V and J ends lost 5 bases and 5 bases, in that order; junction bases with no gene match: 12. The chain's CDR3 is CASSHQLTGVHEQYF. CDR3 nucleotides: TGTGCCAGCAGCCACCAACTAACAGGGGTCCACGAGCAGTACTTC.

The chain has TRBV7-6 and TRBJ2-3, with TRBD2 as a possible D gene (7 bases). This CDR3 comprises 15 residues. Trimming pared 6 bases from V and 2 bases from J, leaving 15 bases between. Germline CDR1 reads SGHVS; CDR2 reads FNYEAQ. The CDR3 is CASSIGGDNTDTQYF. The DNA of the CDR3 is TGTGCCAGCAGTATAGGGGGGGACAACACAGATACGCAGTATTTT.

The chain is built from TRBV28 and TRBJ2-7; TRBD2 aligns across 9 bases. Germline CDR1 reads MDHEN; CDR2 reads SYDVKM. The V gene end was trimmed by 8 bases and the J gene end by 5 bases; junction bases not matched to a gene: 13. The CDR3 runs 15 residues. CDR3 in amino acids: CASSQVAGVHNEQYF. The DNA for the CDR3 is TGTGCCAGCTCACAGGTAGCGGGAGTTCACAACGAGCAGTACTTC.

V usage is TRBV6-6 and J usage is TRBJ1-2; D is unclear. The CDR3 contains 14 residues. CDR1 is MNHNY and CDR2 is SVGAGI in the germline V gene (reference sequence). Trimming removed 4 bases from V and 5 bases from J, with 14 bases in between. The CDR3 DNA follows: TGTGCCAGCAGTTCCCGGCCTGGAGCATATGGCTACACCTTC. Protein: CASSSRPGAYGYTF.

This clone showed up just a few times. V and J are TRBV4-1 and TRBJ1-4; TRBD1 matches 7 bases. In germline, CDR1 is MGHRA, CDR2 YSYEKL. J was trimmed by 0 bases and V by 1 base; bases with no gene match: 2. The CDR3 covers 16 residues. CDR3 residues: CASSQVGTATNEKLFF. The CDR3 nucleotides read TGCGCCAGCAGCCAAGTCGGGACAGCAACTAATGAAAAACTGTTTTTT.

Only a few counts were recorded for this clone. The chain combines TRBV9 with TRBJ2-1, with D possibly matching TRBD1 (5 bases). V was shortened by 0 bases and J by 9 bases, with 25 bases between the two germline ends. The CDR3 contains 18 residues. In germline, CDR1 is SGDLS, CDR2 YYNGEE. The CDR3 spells CASSVVGQPGIALGEQFF. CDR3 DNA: TGTGCCAGCAGCGTAGTGGGGCAGCCAGGGATAGCTTTAGGTGAGCAGTTCTTC.

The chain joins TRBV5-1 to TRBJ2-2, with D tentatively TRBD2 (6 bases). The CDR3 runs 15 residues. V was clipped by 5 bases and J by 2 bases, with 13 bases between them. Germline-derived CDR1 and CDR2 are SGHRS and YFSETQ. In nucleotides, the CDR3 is TGCGCCAGCAGGACCGGGACTTCCAACACCGGGGAGCTGTTTTTT. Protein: CASRTGTSNTGELFF.

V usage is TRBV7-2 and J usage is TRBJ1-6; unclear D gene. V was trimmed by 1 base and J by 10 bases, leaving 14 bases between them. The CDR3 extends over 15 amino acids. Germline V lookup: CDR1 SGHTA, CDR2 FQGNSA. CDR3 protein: CASSLGVWANSPLHF. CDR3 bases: TGTGCCAGCAGCTTAGGAGTGTGGGCCAACTCACCCCTCCACTTT.

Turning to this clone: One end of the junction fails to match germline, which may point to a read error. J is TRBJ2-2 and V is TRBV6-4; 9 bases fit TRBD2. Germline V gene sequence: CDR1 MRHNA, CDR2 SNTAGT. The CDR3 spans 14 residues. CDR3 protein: CASRSGRNSGELFF. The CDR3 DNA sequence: TGTGCCAGCAGAAGCGGGAGGAACTCCGGGGAGCTGTTTTTT.

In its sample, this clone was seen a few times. CDR3 bases: TGTGCCAGCAGTTACTCCAGACTCGAGCAGTACTTC. This translates into CASSYSRLEQYF. The chain links TRBV6-6 to TRBJ2-7; no clear D gene. CDR3 length: 12 residues. Trimming pared 0 bases from V and 6 bases from J, leaving 6 bases between. The germline V gene encodes CDR1 MNHNY and CDR2 SVGAGI (reference sequence).

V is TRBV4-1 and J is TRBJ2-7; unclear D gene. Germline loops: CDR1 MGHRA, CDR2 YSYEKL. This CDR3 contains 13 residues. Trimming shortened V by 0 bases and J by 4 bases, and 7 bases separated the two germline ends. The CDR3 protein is CASSQETTYEQYF. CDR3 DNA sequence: TGCGCCAGCAGCCAAGAGACAACATACGAGCAGTACTTC.

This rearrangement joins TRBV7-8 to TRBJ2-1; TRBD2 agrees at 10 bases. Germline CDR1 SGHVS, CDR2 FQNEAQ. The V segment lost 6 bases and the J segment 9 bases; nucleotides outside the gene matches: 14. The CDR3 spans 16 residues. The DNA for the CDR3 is TGTGCCAGCAGGTTTAGCGGGGGGACATCCAGGGGTGAGCAGTTCTTC. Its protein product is CASRFSGGTSRGEQFF.

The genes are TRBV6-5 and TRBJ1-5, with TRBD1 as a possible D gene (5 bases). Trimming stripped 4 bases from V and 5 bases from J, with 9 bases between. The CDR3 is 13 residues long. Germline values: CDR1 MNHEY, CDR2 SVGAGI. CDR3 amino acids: CASSSRGYQPQHF. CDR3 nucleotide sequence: TGTGCCAGCAGTTCGCGGGGGTATCAGCCCCAGCATTTT.

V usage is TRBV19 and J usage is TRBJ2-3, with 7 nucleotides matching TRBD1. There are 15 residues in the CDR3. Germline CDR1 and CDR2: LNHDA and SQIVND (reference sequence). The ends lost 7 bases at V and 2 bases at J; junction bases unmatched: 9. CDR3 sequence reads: CASNPQGLFTDTQYF. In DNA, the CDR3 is TGTGCCAGTAACCCACAGGGGCTCTTCACAGATACGCAGTATTTT.

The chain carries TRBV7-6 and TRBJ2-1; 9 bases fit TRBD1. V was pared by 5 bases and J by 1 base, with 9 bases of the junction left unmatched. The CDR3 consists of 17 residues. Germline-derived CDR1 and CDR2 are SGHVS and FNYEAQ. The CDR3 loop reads CASSAGQGSWSYNEQFF. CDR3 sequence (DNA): TGTGCCAGCAGCGCGGGACAGGGTTCGTGGTCCTACAATGAGCAGTTCTTC.

In nucleotides, the CDR3 is TGTGCCTGGAGCAGGACAGGGCCTTACGAGCAGTACTTC. It codes for CAWSRTGPYEQYF. The chain recombines TRBV30 with TRBJ2-7; 8 bases fit TRBD1. J lost 4 bases, V lost 3 bases, and 5 bases had no gene match. CDR3 length equals 13 residues. Looked up from germline, CDR1 is GTSNPN and CDR2 is SVGIG (reference sequence).

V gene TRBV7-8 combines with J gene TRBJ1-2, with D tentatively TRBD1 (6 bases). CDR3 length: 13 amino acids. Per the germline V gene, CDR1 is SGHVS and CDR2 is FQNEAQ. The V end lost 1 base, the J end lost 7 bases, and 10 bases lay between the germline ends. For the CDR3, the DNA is TGTGCCAGCAGCTTAGACAGGGACGCTGGCTACACCTTC. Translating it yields CASSLDRDAGYTF.

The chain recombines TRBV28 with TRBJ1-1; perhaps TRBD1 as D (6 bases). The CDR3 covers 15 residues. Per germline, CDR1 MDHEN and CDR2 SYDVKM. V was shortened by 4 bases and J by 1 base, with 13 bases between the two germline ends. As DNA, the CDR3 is TGTGCCAGCAGTTCCTCAGGGGAACAGAACACTGAAGCTTTCTTT. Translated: CASSSSGEQNTEAFF. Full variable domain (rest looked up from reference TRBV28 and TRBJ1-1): DVKVTQSSRYLVKRTGEKVFLECVQDMDHENMFWYRQDPGLGLRLIYFSYDVKMKEKGDIPEGYSVSREKKERFSLILESASTNQTSMYLCASSSSGEQNTEAFFGQGTRLTVV.

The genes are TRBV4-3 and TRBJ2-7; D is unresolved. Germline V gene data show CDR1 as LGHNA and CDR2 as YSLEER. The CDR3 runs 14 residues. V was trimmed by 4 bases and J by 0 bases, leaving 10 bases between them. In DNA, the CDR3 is TGCGCCAGCAGCCGGAGTCGGTCCTCCTACGAGCAGTACTTC. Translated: CASSRSRSSYEQYF.

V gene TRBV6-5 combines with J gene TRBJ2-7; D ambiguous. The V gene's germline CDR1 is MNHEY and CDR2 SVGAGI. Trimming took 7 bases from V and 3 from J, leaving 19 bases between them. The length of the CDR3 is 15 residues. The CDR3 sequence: CASKQNRVTNYEQYF. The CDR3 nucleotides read TGTGCCAGCAAACAAAATCGGGTCACCAACTACGAGCAGTACTTC.